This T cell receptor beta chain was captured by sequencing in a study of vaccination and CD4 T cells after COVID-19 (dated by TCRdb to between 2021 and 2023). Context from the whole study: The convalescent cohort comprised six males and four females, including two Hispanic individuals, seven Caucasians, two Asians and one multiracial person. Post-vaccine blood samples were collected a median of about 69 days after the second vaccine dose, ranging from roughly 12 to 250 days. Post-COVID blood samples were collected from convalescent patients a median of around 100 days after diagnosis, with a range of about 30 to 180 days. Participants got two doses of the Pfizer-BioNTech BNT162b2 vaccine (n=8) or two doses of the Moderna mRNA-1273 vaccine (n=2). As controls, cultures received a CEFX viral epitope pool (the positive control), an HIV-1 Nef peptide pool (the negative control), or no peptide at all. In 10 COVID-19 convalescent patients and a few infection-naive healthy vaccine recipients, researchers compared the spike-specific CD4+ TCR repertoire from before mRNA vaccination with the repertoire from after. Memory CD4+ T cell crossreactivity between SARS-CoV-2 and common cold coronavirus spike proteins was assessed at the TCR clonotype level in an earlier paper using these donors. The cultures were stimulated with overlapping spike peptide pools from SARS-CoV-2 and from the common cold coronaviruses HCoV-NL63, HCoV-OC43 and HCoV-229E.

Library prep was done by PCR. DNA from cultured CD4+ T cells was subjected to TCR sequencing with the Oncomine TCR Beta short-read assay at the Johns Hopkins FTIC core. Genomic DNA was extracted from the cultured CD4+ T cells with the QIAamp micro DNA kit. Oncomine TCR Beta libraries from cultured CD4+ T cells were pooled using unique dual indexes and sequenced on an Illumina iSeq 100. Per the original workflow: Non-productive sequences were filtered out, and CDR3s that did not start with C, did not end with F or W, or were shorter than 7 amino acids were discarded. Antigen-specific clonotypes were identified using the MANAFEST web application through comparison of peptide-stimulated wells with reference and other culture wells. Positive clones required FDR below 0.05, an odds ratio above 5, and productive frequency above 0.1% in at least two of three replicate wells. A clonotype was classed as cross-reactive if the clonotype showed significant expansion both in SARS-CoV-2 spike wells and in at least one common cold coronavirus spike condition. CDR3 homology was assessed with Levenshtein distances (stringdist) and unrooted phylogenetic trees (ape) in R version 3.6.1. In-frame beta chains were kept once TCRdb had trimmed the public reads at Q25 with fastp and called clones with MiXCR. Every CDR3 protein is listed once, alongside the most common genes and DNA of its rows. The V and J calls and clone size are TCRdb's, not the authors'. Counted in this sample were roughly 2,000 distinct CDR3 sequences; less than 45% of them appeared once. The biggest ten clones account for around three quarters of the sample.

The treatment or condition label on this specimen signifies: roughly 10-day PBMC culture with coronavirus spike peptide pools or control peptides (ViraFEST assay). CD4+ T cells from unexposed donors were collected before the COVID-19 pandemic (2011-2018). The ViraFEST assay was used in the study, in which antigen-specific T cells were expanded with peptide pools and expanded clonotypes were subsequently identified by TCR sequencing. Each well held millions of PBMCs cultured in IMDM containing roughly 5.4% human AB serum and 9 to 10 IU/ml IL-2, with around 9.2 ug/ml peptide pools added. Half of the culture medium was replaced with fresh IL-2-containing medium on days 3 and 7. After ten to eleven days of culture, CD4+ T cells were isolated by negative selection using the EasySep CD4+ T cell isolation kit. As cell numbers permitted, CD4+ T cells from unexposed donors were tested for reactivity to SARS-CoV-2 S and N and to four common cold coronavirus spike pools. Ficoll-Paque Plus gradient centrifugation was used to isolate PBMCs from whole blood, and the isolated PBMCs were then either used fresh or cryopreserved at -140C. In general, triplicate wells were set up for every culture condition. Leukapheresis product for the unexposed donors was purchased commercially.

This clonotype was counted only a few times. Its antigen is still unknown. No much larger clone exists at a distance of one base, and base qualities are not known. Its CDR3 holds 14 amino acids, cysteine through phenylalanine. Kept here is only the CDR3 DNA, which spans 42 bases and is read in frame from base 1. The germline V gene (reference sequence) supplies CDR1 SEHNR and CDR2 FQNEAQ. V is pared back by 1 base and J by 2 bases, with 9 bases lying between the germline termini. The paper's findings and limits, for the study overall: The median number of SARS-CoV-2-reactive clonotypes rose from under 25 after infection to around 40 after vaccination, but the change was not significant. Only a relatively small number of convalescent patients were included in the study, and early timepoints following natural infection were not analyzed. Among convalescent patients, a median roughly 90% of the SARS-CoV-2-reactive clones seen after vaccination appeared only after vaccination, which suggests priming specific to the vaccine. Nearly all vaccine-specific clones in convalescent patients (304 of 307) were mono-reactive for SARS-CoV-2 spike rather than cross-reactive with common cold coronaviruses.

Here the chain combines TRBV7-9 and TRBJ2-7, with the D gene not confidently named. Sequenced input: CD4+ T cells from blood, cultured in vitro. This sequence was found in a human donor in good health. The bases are TGTGCCAGCAGCTTAGGGGTGGCCACCTACGAGCAGTACTTC. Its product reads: CASSLGVATYEQYF.